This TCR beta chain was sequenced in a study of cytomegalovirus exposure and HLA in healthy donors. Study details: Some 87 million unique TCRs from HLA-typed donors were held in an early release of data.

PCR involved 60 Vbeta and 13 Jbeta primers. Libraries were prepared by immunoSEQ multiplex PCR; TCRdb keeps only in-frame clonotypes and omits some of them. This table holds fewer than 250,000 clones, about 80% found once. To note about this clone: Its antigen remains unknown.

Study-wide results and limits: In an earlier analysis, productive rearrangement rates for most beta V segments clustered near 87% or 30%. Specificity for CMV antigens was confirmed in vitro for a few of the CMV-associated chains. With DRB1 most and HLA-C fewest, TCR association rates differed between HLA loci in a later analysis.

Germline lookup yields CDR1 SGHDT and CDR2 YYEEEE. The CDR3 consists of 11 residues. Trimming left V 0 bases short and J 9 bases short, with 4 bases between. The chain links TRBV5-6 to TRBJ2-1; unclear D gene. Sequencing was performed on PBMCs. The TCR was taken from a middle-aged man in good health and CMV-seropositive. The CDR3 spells CASSLGAEQFF. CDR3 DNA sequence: TGTGCCAGCAGCTTGGGGGCTGAGCAGTTCTTC.